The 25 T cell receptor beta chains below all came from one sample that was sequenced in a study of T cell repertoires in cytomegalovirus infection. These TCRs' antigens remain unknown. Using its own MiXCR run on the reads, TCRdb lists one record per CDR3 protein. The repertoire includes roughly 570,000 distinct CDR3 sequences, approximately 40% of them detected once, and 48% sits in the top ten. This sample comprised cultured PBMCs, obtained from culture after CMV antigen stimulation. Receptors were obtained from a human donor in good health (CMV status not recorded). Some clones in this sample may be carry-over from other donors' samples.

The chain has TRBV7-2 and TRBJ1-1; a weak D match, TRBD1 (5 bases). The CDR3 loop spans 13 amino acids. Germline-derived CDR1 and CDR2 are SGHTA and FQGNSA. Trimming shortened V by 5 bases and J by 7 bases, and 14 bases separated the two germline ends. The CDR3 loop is CASSPAQGFEAFF. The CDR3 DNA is TGTGCCAGCAGCCCGGCCCAGGGATTTGAAGCTTTCTTT.

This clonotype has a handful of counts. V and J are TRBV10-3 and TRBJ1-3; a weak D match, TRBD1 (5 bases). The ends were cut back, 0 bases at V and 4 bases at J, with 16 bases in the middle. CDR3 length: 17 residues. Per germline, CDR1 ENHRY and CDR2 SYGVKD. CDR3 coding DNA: TGTGCCATCAGTGAGTCTGTTTCGTGGGGGTCCGGAAACACCATATATTTT. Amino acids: CAISESVSWGSGNTIYF.

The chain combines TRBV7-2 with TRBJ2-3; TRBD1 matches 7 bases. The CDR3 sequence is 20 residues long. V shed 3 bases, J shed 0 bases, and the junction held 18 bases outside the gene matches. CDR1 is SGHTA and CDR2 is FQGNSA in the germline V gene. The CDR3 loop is CASSFPYRPPGQESTDTQYF. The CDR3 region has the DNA TGTGCCAGCAGCTTTCCCTACCGGCCCCCTGGACAGGAAAGCACAGATACGCAGTATTTT.

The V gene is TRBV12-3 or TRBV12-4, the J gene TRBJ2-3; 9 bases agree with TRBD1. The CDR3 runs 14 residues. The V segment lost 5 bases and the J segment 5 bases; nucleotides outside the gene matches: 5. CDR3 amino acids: CASSRQGDGDTQYF. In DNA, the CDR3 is TGTGCCAGCAGTCGACAGGGGGATGGAGATACGCAGTATTTT.

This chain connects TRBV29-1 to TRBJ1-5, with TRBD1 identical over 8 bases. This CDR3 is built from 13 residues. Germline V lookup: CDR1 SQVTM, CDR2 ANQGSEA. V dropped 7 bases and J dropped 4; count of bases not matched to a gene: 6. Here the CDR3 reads CSAGQGRNQPQHF. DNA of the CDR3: TGCAGCGCCGGACAGGGACGGAATCAGCCCCAGCATTTT.

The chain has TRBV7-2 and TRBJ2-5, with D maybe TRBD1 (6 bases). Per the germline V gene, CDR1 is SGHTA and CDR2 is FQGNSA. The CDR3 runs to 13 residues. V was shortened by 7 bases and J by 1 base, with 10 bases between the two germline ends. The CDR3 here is CASNPTGQETQYF. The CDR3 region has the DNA TGTGCCAGCAACCCGACAGGCCAAGAGACCCAGTACTTC.

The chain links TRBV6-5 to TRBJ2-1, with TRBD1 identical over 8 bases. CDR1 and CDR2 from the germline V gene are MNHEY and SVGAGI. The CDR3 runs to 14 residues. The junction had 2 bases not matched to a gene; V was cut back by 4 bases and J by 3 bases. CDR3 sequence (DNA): TGTGCCAGCAGTTCGGACAGGGACTACAATGAGCAGTTCTTC. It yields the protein CASSSDRDYNEQFF.

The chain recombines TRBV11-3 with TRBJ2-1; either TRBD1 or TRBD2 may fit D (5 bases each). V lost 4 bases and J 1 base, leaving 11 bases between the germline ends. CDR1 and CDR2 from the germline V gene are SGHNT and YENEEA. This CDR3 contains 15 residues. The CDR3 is CASSSFGGSYNEQFF. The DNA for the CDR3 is TGTGCCAGCAGCTCGTTTGGGGGATCCTACAATGAGCAGTTCTTC.

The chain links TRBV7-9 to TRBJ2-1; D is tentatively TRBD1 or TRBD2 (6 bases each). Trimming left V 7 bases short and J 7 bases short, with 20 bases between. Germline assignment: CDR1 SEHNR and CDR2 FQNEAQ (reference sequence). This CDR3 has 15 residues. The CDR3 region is CASTDGWGAGNEQFF. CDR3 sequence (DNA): TGTGCCAGCACCGACGGGTGGGGGGCTGGGAATGAGCAGTTCTTC. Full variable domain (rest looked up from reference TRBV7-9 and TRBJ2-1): DTGVSQNPRHKITKRGQNVTFRCDPISEHNRLYWYRQTLGQGPEFLTYFQNEAQLEKSRLLSDRFSAERPKGSFSTLEIQRTEQGDSAMYLCASTDGWGAGNEQFFGPGTRLTVL.

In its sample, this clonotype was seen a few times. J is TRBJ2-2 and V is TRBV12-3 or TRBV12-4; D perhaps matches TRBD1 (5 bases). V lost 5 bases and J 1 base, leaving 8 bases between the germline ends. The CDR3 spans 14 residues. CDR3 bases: TGTGCCAGCAGTGGACACGGGAACACCGGGGAGCTGTTTTTT. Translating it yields CASSGHGNTGELFF.

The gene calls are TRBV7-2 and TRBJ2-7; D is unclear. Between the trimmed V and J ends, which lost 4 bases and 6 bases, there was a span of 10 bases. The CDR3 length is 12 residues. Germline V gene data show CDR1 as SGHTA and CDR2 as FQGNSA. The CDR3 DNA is TGTGCCAGCAGCTCTTCACGGGCCGAGCAGTACTTC. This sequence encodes CASSSSRAEQYF.

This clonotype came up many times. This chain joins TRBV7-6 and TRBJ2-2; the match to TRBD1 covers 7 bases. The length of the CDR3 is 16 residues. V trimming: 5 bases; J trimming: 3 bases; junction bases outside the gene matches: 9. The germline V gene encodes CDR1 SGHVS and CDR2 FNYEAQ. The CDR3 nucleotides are TGTGCCAGCAGCCCAACAGGGACAGCATACACCGGGGAGCTGTTTTTT. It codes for CASSPTGTAYTGELFF.

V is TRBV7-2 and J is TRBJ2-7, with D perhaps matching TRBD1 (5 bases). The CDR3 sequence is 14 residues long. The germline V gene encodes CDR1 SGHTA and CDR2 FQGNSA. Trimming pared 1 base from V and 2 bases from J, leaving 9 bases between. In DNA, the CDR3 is TGTGCCAGCAGCTTAGTAAAGGGGACCTACGAGCAGTACTTC. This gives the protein CASSLVKGTYEQYF.

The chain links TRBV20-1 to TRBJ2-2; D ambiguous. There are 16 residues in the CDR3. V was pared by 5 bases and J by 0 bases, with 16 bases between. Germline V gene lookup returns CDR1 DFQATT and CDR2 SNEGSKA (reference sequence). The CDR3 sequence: CSALSSTRTNTGELFF. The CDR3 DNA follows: TGCAGTGCTCTATCGTCAACCAGGACGAACACCGGGGAGCTGTTTTTT.

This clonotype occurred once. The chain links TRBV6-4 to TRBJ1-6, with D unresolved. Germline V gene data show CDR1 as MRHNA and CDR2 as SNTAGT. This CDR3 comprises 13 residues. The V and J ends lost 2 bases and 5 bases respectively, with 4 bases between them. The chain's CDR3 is CASSDRDNSPLHF. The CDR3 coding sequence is TGTGCCAGCAGTGACAGGGATAATTCACCCCTCCACTTT.

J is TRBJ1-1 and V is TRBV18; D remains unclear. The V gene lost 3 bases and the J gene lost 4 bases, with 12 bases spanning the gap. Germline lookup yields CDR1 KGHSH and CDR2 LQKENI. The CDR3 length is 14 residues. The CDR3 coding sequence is TGTGCCAGCTCACCGGGGAACGAACGCACTGAAGCTTTCTTT. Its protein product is CASSPGNERTEAFF.

DNA of the CDR3: TGTGCCAGCAGCGCCTCTGATAGGACAGATACGCAGTATTTT. It encodes CASSASDRTDTQYF. The chain recombines TRBV6-6 with TRBJ2-3; no definite D call. V gave up 6 bases and J gave up 3 bases, with 13 bases separating them. This CDR3 is built from 14 residues. Germline lookup yields CDR1 MNHNY and CDR2 SVGAGI (reference sequence).

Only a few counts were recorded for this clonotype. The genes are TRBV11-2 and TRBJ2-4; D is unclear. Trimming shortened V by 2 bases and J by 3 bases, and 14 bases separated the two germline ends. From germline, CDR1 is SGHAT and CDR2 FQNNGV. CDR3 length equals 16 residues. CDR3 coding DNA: TGTGCCAGCAGCTTACCCATCCTTCGAGGCAAAAACATTCAGTACTTC. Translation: CASSLPILRGKNIQYF.

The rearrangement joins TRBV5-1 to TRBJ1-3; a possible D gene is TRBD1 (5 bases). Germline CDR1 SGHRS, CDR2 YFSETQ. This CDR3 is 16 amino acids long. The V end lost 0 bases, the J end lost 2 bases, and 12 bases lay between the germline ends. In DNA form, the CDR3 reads TGCGCCAGCAGCTTGGACCAGGCGGGGGCTGGAAACACCATATATTTT. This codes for CASSLDQAGAGNTIYF.

CDR3 DNA: TGTGCCAGCAGTTACACCATCTATACCTCCCCCGATTCGTCGGATACGCAGTATTTT. Translation: CASSYTIYTSPDSSDTQYF. The V call is TRBV6-5, the J call TRBJ2-3; D gene uncertain. The V end lost 2 bases, the J end lost 6 bases, and 27 bases lay between the germline ends. In germline, CDR1 is MNHEY, CDR2 SVGAGI. The CDR3 totals 19 residues.

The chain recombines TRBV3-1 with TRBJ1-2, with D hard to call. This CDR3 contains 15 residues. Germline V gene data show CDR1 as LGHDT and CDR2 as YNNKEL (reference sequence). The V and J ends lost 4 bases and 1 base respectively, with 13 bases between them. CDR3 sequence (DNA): TGTGCCAGCAGCCCCCCCTGGGCGATTAACTATGGCTACACCTTC. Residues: CASSPPWAINYGYTF.

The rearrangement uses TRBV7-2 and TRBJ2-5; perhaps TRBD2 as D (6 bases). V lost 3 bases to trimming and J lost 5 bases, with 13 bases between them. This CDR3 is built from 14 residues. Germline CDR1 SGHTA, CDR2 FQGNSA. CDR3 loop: CASSFGGGKETQYF. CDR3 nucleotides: TGTGCCAGCAGCTTTGGGGGAGGAAAGGAGACCCAGTACTTC. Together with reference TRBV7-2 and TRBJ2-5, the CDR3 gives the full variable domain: GAGVSQSPSNKVTEKGKDVELRCDPISGHTALYWYRQSLGQGLEFLIYFQGNSAPDKSGLPSDRFSAERTGGSVSTLTIQRTQQEDSAVYLCASSFGGGKETQYFGPGTRLLVL.

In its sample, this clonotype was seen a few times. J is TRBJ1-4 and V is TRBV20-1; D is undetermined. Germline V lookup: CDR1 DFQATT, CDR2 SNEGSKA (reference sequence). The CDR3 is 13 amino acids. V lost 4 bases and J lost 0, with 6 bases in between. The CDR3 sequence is CSAIRATNEKLFF. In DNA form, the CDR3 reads TGCAGTGCTATACGTGCAACTAATGAAAAACTGTTTTTT.

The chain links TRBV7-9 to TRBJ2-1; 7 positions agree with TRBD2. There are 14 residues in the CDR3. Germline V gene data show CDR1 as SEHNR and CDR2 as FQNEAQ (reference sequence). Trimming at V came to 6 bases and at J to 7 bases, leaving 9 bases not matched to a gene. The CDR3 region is CASSWGLGGNEQFF. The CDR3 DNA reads TGTGCCAGCAGTTGGGGATTGGGAGGGAATGAGCAGTTCTTC.

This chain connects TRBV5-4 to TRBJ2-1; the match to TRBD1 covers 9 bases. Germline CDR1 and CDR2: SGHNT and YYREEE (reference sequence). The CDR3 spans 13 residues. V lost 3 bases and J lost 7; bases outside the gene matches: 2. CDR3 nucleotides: TGTGCCAGCAGCTACGACAGGGGGAATGAGCAGTTCTTC. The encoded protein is CASSYDRGNEQFF.